Listed here are 3 T cell receptor beta chains from one sample, sequenced in a study of T cells in Graves' hyperthyroidism and ophthalmopathy (dated by TCRdb to the late 2010s). Library method: multiplex PCR. TCRdb shows the sequencer as Illumina HiSeq 2000. The TCR beta CDR3 regions were amplified from RNA transcripts. The TCR CDR3 was subjected to a first round of RT-PCR using the HTBI primer set and the Qiagen OneStep RT-PCR kit. The public reads were quality trimmed at Q25 with fastp and then assembled into clones with MiXCR by TCRdb, keeping productive beta chains. Rows matching on CDR3 protein sequence are summarized as one entry with the most common DNA and genes. Counted in this sample were roughly 240,000 distinct CDR3 sequences; approximately 24% of them appeared once. Around 32% of the sample belongs to the ten largest clones. Sequenced material: blood. Receptor source: a woman in her forties with Graves' ophthalmopathy.

V is TRBV3-1 and J is TRBJ1-1; D not resolved. The CDR3 contains 14 residues. CDR1 and CDR2 (germline): LGHDT, YNNKEL (reference sequence). V lost 4 bases and J 1 base, leaving 10 bases between the germline ends. The CDR3 nucleotides are TGTGCCAGCAGCCCCCGCCCCCCGAACACTGAAGCTTTCTTT. Its translation: CASSPRPPNTEAFF.

At least ten counts were recorded for this clonotype. This sequence joins TRBV19 and TRBJ1-1, with TRBD1 matching over 10 bases. The CDR3 spans 15 residues. With 7 bases clipped from V and 7 bases from J, the junction kept 12 bases outside the gene matches. The germline V gene encodes CDR1 LNHDA and CDR2 SQIVND (reference sequence). The CDR3 loop reads CASTTRTGGAGEAFF. DNA of the CDR3: TGTGCCAGTACCACCCGGACAGGGGGAGCGGGTGAAGCTTTCTTT.

The CDR3 here is CATSDPGQGATYEQYF. DNA of the CDR3: TGTGCCACCAGTGACCCGGGACAGGGGGCGACCTACGAGCAGTACTTC. The chain links TRBV24-1 to TRBJ2-7; 12 nucleotides line up with TRBD1. V gave up 4 bases and J gave up 2 bases; unmatched junction bases: 5. This CDR3 region has 16 residues. Germline-derived CDR1 and CDR2 are KGHDR and SFDVKD.